This T cell receptor (beta chain) is drawn from a study of blood T cell repertoires in COVID-19. The wider study: Italy, Spain and the United States were the sources of the convalescent and acute COVID-19 samples. T cells, B-cell-depleted T cells, or PBMCs provided the cDNA or gDNA that served as material.

The CDR3 contains 16 residues. The trim removed 1 base at V and 2 bases at J, leaving 8 bases unmatched. Per the germline V gene, CDR1 is GTSNPN and CDR2 is SVGIG (reference sequence). Per the authors' pipeline: From reference gene primer amplification, estimates of nucleated cell counts were derived. Assay used: immunoSEQ multiplex PCR; TCRdb lists only in-frame clones, some missing. V and J calls and clone size follow that table, whereas D and trimming were derived from the DNA. The profile shows 250,000 to 350,000 clones, around 90% of them singletons. Sequencing input: peripheral blood. The gene calls are TRBV30 and TRBJ2-1; TRBD2 matches 7 bases. This clonotype was sampled from a woman between 35 and 50 years old who had recovered from COVID-19. The DNA for the CDR3 is TGTGCCTGGAGTGGGGGAGGGAGTGGCCCCTACAATGAGCAGTTCTTC. It codes for CAWSGGGSGPYNEQFF.